The clone carrying this TCR beta chain was recorded only once. The sample originates from a study of identifying expanded T cells in peripheral blood. The repertoire was sequenced with immunoSEQ multiplex PCR; TCRdb's copy has only in-frame clones and lacks some. The sample comprises under 100,000 clones, about 90% of which are singletons, and approximately 7% rests with the top ten. This CDR3 has 15 residues. Per the germline V gene, CDR1 is SGHAT and CDR2 is FQNNGV. V lost 3 bases to trimming and J lost 4 bases, with 15 bases between them. The chain joins TRBV11-2 to TRBJ1-2, with TRBD1 as a possible D gene (6 bases). The sequence was obtained from a person aged 18 to 70 in good health. The sequenced sample consisted of blood. CDR3 loop: CASSFGGLDFYGYTF. The CDR3 bases are TGTGCCAGCAGCTTTGGGGGGCTTGACTTCTATGGCTACACCTTC. Combining the CDR3 with reference TRBV11-2 and TRBJ1-2 gives the whole variable domain EAGVAQSPRYKIIEKRQSVAFWCNPISGHATLYWYQQILGQGPKLLIQFQNNGVVDDSQLPKDRFSAERLKGVDSTLKIQPAKLEDSAVYLCASSFGGLDFYGYTFGSGTRLTVV.